The source of this T cell receptor beta chain is a study of radiation and T cells in renal cell carcinoma. General study results and limits: Compared with controls, irradiated tumors showed greater TCR clonality. Dominant CDR3 motifs occupied more repertoire in irradiated than control tumors.

The germline V gene encodes CDR1 MNHEY and CDR2 SVGAGI. Trimming removed 0 bases from V and 4 bases from J, with 15 bases in between. The CDR3 is 16 residues long. Treatment of the sample: treatment-naive control, cytoreductive nephrectomy. This renal cell carcinoma was of the clear cell type. Controls included a few female and 11 to 12 male donors, resected 2011 to 2014. Using immunoSEQ multiplex PCR, the repertoire was profiled, and TCRdb retains in-frame clones only, with some absent. Altogether about 23,000 clones are present, nearly 55% being singletons, with the ten largest covering less than 25%. This clone was seen at least ten times. Its target is unknown.

This receptor was taken from a human donor with renal cell carcinoma. The input for sequencing was tumor tissue, taken from a patient whose treatment was nephrectomy without radiotherapy. The chain links TRBV6-5 to TRBJ1-1; D unresolved. CDR3 loop: CASSYSPGPWPTEAFF. CDR3 bases: TGTGCCAGCAGTTACTCCCCCGGGCCGTGGCCCACTGAAGCTTTCTTT.